A single sample is the source of the 2 T cell receptor beta chains below, sequenced in a study of vaccination and CD4 T cells after COVID-19. Indicated treatment: approximately 9-day PBMC culture with coronavirus spike peptide pools or control peptides (ViraFEST assay). These receptors' antigens are unknown. The Oncomine TCR Beta short-read assay generated sequence data from the DNA of cultured CD4+ T cells. Each CDR3 protein gets one entry after TCRdb re-called the PCR reads with MiXCR. The sample has 10,000 or so distinct CDR3 sequences, roughly 31% seen once. The sequencing used CD4+ T cells from blood, cultured in vitro, collected after SARS-CoV-2 vaccination. These receptors were obtained from a human donor who had recovered from COVID-19.

The chain links TRBV20-1 to TRBJ2-7; TRBD1 aligns across 7 bases. The V and J ends lost 8 bases and 7 bases, in that order; junction bases with no gene match: 14. This CDR3 has 13 residues. In germline, CDR1 is DFQATT, CDR2 SNEGSKA (reference sequence). As DNA, the CDR3 is TGCAGTCTGACGGACAGGCCCCGACGGGAGCAGTACTTC. Its protein product is CSLTDRPRREQYF.

The V and J genes are TRBV28 and TRBJ2-7; D possibly corresponds to TRBD1 (6 bases). Germline CDR1 reads MDHEN; CDR2 reads SYDVKM. V lost 7 bases and J lost 4, with 14 bases in between. The CDR3 totals 13 residues. CDR3 sequence: CASTRGWAYEQYF. DNA for the CDR3: TGTGCCAGCACTAGGGGGTGGGCGTACGAGCAGTACTTC.